A selection of T cell receptor beta chains follows, all from one sample in a study of cytomegalovirus exposure and HLA in healthy donors. TCRdb's copy holds only in-frame clones and misses some; the assay was immunoSEQ multiplex PCR. The data contain 100,000 to 150,000 clones, roughly 79% of them seen just once; the ten biggest clones take up 2.5% to 3.5%. Source material: PBMCs. The receptor source for this set is a boy younger than 10 in good health and CMV-seronegative. CDR3s include the opening cysteine and the closing phenylalanine or tryptophan. The order of the fields is CDR3 protein, CDR3 DNA, clone size, D gene, V gene, J gene. D genes are given only for firm matches. Some rows have no size entry. The others give once, few or many, or a class for an expanded clone.

CDR3: CASSLSGGPIDTQYF
DNA: TGTGCCAGCAGCTTATCGGGGGGGCCAATAGATACGCAGTATTTT
size: -
D: TRBD2
V: TRBV7-3
J: TRBJ2-3

CDR3: CASSLSGDRSNYGYTF
DNA: TGTGCCAGCAGCTTAAGTGGGGACAGATCTAACTATGGCTACACCTTC
size: -
D: TRBD1
V: TRBV7-9
J: TRBJ1-2

CDR3: CASSDSARATEAFF
DNA: TGTGCCAGCAGTGACTCAGCCAGGGCTACTGAAGCTTTCTTT
size: -
D: -
V: TRBV6-4
J: TRBJ1-1

CDR3: CASSLGTDYEQYF
DNA: TGTGCCAGCAGCTTAGGGACAGACTACGAGCAGTACTTC
size: -
D: -
V: TRBV11-2
J: TRBJ2-7

CDR3: CANLQAPKTEAFF
DNA: TGTGCCAATCTACAGGCCCCCAAGACTGAAGCTTTCTTT
size: once
D: -
V: TRBV7-9
J: TRBJ1-1

CDR3: CASSDGGRNYGYTF
DNA: TGTGCCAGCAGTGACGGAGGAAGGAACTATGGCTACACCTTC
size: -
D: -
V: TRBV25-1
J: TRBJ1-2

CDR3: CASSPQGAYTEAFF
DNA: TGTGCCAGCAGCCCACAGGGGGCATACACTGAAGCTTTCTTT
size: -
D: TRBD1
V: TRBV7-2
J: TRBJ1-1

CDR3: CASSQGPTTLNTEAFF
DNA: TGTGCCAGCAGCCAGGGGCCCACGACCTTGAACACTGAAGCTTTCTTT
size: -
D: -
V: TRBV5-6
J: TRBJ1-1

CDR3: CASSRGSSNTGELFF
DNA: TGTGCCAGCTCCCGAGGATCGAGTAACACCGGGGAGCTGTTTTTT
size: once
D: -
V: TRBV6-6
J: TRBJ2-2

CDR3: CASSLLNRGSRPQHF
DNA: TGTGCCAGCAGTTTACTTAACAGGGGTAGTCGGCCCCAGCATTTT
size: -
D: TRBD1
V: TRBV28
J: TRBJ1-5

CDR3: CASSLGTGATNNQPQHF
DNA: TGTGCCAGCAGCTTGGGCACAGGGGCTACAAACAATCAGCCCCAGCATTTT
size: -
D: TRBD1
V: TRBV5-6
J: TRBJ1-5

CDR3: CASSFGRGYYGYTF
DNA: TGTGCCAGCAGCTTCGGTCGAGGGTACTATGGCTACACCTTC
size: -
D: -
V: TRBV5-6
J: TRBJ1-2

CDR3: CSAYVLGGAFF
DNA: TGCAGTGCTTACGTACTCGGAGGAGCTTTCTTT
size: once
D: -
V: TRBV20-1
J: TRBJ1-1

CDR3: CASSQTSGSHNEQFF
DNA: TGTGCCAGCAGTCAAACTAGCGGGAGCCACAATGAGCAGTTCTTC
size: few
D: TRBD2
V: TRBV6-1
J: TRBJ2-1

CDR3: CASSALGGNTIYF
DNA: TGTGCCAGCAGTGCACTGGGCGGAAACACCATATATTTT
size: -
D: -
V: TRBV2
J: TRBJ1-3

CDR3: CASSQDQGAGNSPLHF
DNA: TGTGCCAGCAGCCAAGATCAGGGGGCGGGAAATTCACCCCTCCACTTT
size: -
D: TRBD1
V: TRBV4-2
J: TRBJ1-6

CDR3: CASSERSDNQPQHF
DNA: TGTGCCAGCAGTGAGAGGTCAGACAATCAGCCCCAGCATTTT
size: -
D: -
V: TRBV2
J: TRBJ1-5

CDR3: CASSPPTRNTGELFF
DNA: TGTGCCAGCTCACCCCCCACACGGAACACCGGGGAGCTGTTTTTT
size: -
D: -
V: TRBV18
J: TRBJ2-2

CDR3: CASSLGLGQGGQPQHF
DNA: TGTGCCAGCAGCTTAGGCCTGGGACAGGGAGGTCAGCCCCAGCATTTT
size: -
D: TRBD1
V: TRBV13
J: TRBJ1-5